These T cell receptor beta chains were read from a single sample in a study of response to subunit inactivated influenza vaccine. TCRdb reprocessed the RT-PCR reads via MiXCR and lists one record per CDR3 protein. The sample yields hundreds of thousands of distinct CDR3 sequences, roughly 12% seen once. The sample was PBMCs from blood, taken on the day of vaccination. These receptors all come from a man in his fifties who received an inactivated influenza vaccine. The CDR3 runs from the conserved cysteine through the conserved F or W.

cdr3_aa: CRARDRRTYEQYF; v_call: TRBV20-1; cdr3_length: 13
cdr3_aa: CASNTDTNEQFF; v_call: TRBV12-3/TRBV12-4; cdr3_length: 12
cdr3_aa: CASSLAGLEGTDTQYF; v_call: TRBV5-1; cdr3_length: 16
cdr3_aa: CASSFTGMNTEAFF; v_call: TRBV6-2/TRBV6-3; cdr3_length: 14
cdr3_aa: CASSLVYRVGYTF; v_call: TRBV12-3/TRBV12-4; cdr3_length: 13
cdr3_aa: CATRRAGGNTGELFF; v_call: TRBV12-3/TRBV12-4; cdr3_length: 15
cdr3_aa: CASSFRTGDYEQYF; v_call: TRBV4-3; cdr3_length: 14
cdr3_aa: CSASGQGHQPQHF; v_call: TRBV20-1; cdr3_length: 13
cdr3_aa: CATSSARVPSLEQYF; v_call: TRBV15; cdr3_length: 15
cdr3_aa: CASSPRETSGTDTQYF; v_call: TRBV18; cdr3_length: 16
cdr3_aa: CASSLNKLAGDYNEQFF; v_call: TRBV7-9; cdr3_length: 17
cdr3_aa: CASSQDRAGGRSDTQYF; v_call: TRBV3-1; cdr3_length: 17
cdr3_aa: CASSLEAGSNTGELFF; v_call: TRBV5-1; cdr3_length: 16
cdr3_aa: CASRQDRVSAGELFF; v_call: TRBV5-1; cdr3_length: 15
cdr3_aa: CASSRGLGSTGELFF; v_call: TRBV28; cdr3_length: 15
cdr3_aa: CASTRTSGADTQYF; v_call: TRBV12-3/TRBV12-4; cdr3_length: 14
cdr3_aa: CASSPPSSRETQYF; v_call: TRBV18; cdr3_length: 14
cdr3_aa: CASSSGRALGELFF; v_call: TRBV27; cdr3_length: 14
cdr3_aa: CASSHHLRADTQYF; v_call: TRBV11-2; cdr3_length: 14
cdr3_aa: CASSLVENTEAFF; v_call: TRBV28; cdr3_length: 13
cdr3_aa: CASSSAATSGNNEQFF; v_call: TRBV5-1; cdr3_length: 16
cdr3_aa: CASSRITNEKLFF; v_call: TRBV7-9; cdr3_length: 13
cdr3_aa: CATSDEGLPQGGYTF; v_call: TRBV24-1; cdr3_length: 15
cdr3_aa: CASSHQRGASYNEQFF; v_call: TRBV7-2; cdr3_length: 16
cdr3_aa: CSARNPGGYTF; v_call: TRBV20-1; cdr3_length: 11
cdr3_aa: CSARGSGGTYEQYF; v_call: TRBV20-1; cdr3_length: 14
cdr3_aa: CASSTLSRDRGTGANVLTF; v_call: TRBV19; cdr3_length: 19
cdr3_aa: CASSPGLAGNEQFF; v_call: TRBV18; cdr3_length: 14
cdr3_aa: CASRRTGTPNTGELFF; v_call: TRBV6-2/TRBV6-3; cdr3_length: 16
cdr3_aa: CASSWHFGNQPQHF; v_call: TRBV6-2/TRBV6-3; cdr3_length: 14
cdr3_aa: CSVGDSRNTGELFF; v_call: TRBV29-1; cdr3_length: 14
cdr3_aa: CASSYSDIGNTEAFF; v_call: TRBV6-2/TRBV6-3; cdr3_length: 15
cdr3_aa: CASSVDAGGPSGELFF; v_call: TRBV9; cdr3_length: 16
cdr3_aa: CSVRQLTGSEQYF; v_call: TRBV29-1; cdr3_length: 13
cdr3_aa: CASSQDGVGMGTDTQYF; v_call: TRBV4-3; cdr3_length: 17
cdr3_aa: CASSLVGWGGNDEQFF; v_call: TRBV12-3/TRBV12-4; cdr3_length: 16
cdr3_aa: CSAPPVHQETQYF; v_call: TRBV20-1; cdr3_length: 13
cdr3_aa: CASRSAGGGSYNEQFF; v_call: TRBV12-3/TRBV12-4; cdr3_length: 16
cdr3_aa: CSANPGLGADTQYF; v_call: TRBV20-1; cdr3_length: 14
cdr3_aa: CASSPRLAAHSYEQYF; v_call: TRBV5-1; cdr3_length: 16
cdr3_aa: CSVRDPQTGQETQYF; v_call: TRBV20-1; cdr3_length: 15
cdr3_aa: CASSLRTDTQYF; v_call: TRBV7-2; cdr3_length: 12
cdr3_aa: CASSLAGTSGSLYNEQFF; v_call: TRBV27; cdr3_length: 18
cdr3_aa: CASSENSGQETQYF; v_call: TRBV10-1; cdr3_length: 14
cdr3_aa: CASSLGGPIGYTF; v_call: TRBV7-9; cdr3_length: 13
cdr3_aa: CASSQEGYYNEQFF; v_call: TRBV4-2; cdr3_length: 14
cdr3_aa: CASSPGSRETQYF; v_call: TRBV18; cdr3_length: 13
cdr3_aa: CASSFTGTGGGISGYTF; v_call: TRBV5-1; cdr3_length: 17
cdr3_aa: CASSQVAATNEKLFF; v_call: TRBV4-3; cdr3_length: 15
cdr3_aa: CAISDTTSSYEQYF; v_call: TRBV10-3; cdr3_length: 14
cdr3_aa: CASSQDGQGVRQPQHF; v_call: TRBV4-1; cdr3_length: 16